This TCR beta chain was captured in a study of control samples from healthy donors and cancer patients. Sequencing used immunoSEQ multiplex PCR; TCRdb keeps in-frame clones, though not all of them. The table records fewer than 100,000 clones, roughly four fifths of them present only once. CDR1 MNHEY and CDR2 SVGEGT come from the germline V gene. V shed 0 bases and J 4 bases; nucleotides not matched to a gene: 9. CDR3 length equals 17 residues. The rearrangement links TRBV6-2 or TRBV6-3 to TRBJ2-3; TRBD1 matches 8 bases. Sequencing was performed on blood. This TCR came from a man aged 55 to 70 in good health. CDR3 coding DNA: TGTGCCAGCAGTTACTCAATTGGACAGGGCAGCCCAGATACGCAGTATTTT. Protein: CASSYSIGQGSPDTQYF.